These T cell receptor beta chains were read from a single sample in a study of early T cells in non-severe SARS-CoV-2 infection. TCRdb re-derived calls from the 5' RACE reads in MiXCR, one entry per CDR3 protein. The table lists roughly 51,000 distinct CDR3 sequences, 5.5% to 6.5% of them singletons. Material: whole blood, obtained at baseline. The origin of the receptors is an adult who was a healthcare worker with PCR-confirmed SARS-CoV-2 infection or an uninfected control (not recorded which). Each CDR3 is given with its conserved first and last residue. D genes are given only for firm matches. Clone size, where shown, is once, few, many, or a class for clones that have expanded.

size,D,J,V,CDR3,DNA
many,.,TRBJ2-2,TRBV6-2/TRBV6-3,CASSYQGQLNTGELFF,TGTGCCAGCAGTTATCAGGGCCAGTTGAACACCGGGGAGCTGTTTTTT
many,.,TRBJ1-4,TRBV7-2,CASSSQGGEKLFF,TGTGCCAGCAGCTCACAGGGAGGGGAAAAACTGTTTTTT
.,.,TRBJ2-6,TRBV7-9,CASSLGSSSGANVLTF,TGTGCCAGCAGCTTAGGGTCGAGCTCTGGGGCCAACGTCCTGACTTTC
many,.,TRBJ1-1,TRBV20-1,CSASPGLRVNTEAFF,TGCAGTGCTAGCCCCGGACTGAGGGTGAACACTGAAGCTTTCTTT
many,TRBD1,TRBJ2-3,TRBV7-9,CASSFAGQGATQYF,TGTGCCAGCAGCTTCGCCGGACAGGGGGCGACGCAGTATTTT
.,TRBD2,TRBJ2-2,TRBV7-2,CASSPPGGGTPGELFF,TGTGCCAGCAGCCCCCCTGGGGGGGGGACTCCCGGGGAGCTGTTTTTT
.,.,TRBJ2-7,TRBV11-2,CASVGQTYEQYF,TGTGCCAGCGTAGGACAGACCTACGAGCAGTACTTC
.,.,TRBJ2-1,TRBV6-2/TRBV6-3,CASSYAGNEQFF,TGTGCCAGCAGTTACGCAGGGAATGAGCAGTTCTTC
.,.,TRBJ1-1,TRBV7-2,CASSLHSANTEAFF,TGTGCCAGCAGCCTACACTCTGCGAACACTGAAGCTTTCTTT
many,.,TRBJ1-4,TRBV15,CATSRGAVNEKLFF,TGTGCCACCAGCAGAGGGGCCGTTAATGAAAAACTGTTTTTT
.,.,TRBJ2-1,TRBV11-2,CASSLVGRYNEQFF,TGTGCCAGCAGCTTAGTAGGGCGGTACAATGAGCAGTTCTTC
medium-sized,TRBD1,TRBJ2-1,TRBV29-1,CSVEDMTGVRYNEQFF,TGCAGCGTTGAAGATATGACAGGGGTACGATACAATGAGCAGTTCTTC
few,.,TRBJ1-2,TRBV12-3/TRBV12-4,CASSDDRTGYTF,TGTGCCAGCAGTGATGACAGGACCGGCTACACCTTC
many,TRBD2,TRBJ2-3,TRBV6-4,CASSGTSGGPDTQYF,TGTGCCAGCAGTGGGACTAGCGGGGGGCCAGATACGCAGTATTTT
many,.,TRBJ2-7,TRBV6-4,CASSPPGQTYEQYF,TGTGCCAGCAGTCCCCCGGGACAAACCTACGAGCAGTACTTC
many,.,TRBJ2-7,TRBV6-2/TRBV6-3,CASSPGESSYEQYF,TGTGCCAGCAGCCCGGGGGAGTCCTCCTACGAGCAGTACTTC
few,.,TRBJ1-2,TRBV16,CASSQSEVREEVGYTF,TGTGCCAGCAGCCAATCGGAGGTCAGGGAGGAGGTTGGCTACACCTTC
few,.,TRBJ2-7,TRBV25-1,CASSDRGALGKQYF,TGTGCCAGCAGTGACAGAGGAGCCCTCGGGAAGCAGTACTTC
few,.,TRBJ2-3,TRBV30,CAWTRTPHTDTQYF,TGTGCCTGGACTAGGACCCCGCACACAGATACGCAGTATTTT
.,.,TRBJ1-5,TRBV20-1,CSALGASNQPQHF,TGCAGTGCTTTAGGGGCTAGCAATCAGCCCCAGCATTTT
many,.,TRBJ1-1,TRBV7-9,CASISNTEAFF,TGTGCCAGCATCTCGAACACTGAAGCTTTCTTT
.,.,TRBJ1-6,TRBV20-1,CSARETTDYSPLHF,TGCAGTGCTAGAGAAACGACAGACTATTCACCCCTCCACTTT
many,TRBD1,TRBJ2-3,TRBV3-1,CASSPGTGRTDTQYF,TGTGCCAGCAGCCCCGGGACAGGGCGCACAGATACGCAGTATTTT
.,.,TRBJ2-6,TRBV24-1,CATSSTGANVLTF,TGTGCCACCAGTTCAACTGGGGCCAACGTCCTGACTTTC
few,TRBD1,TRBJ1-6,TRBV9,CASSVDRVDPSSYNSPLHF,TGTGCCAGCAGCGTGGACAGGGTCGATCCTAGCTCCTATAATTCACCCCTCCACTTT
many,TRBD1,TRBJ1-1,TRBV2,CASTPEGAAEAFF,TGTGCCAGCACCCCAGAGGGGGCCGCTGAAGCTTTCTTT
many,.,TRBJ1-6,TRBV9,CASSPMGGNNSPLHF,TGTGCCAGCAGCCCCATGGGGGGCAATAATTCACCCCTCCACTTT
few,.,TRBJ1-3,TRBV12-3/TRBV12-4,CASSLDRPFAGNTIYF,TGTGCCAGCAGTTTAGACAGGCCGTTTGCCGGAAACACCATATATTTT
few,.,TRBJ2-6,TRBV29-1,CSVSPGANVLTF,TGCAGCGTATCCCCTGGGGCCAACGTCCTGACTTTC
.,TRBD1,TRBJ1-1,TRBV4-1,CASSQAGGLDTEAFF,TGCGCCAGCAGCCAAGCAGGGGGCCTGGACACTGAAGCTTTCTTT
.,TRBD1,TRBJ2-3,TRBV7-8,CASSFGTGRTDTQYF,TGTGCCAGCAGCTTCGGGACAGGCCGCACAGATACGCAGTATTTT
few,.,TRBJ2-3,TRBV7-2,CASSLGPLTSSPPTNTQYF,TGTGCCAGCAGCTTAGGTCCCCTAACTAGTAGCCCTCCCACAAATACGCAGTATTTT
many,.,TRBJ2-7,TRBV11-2,CASRYTGAQEQYF,TGTGCCAGCAGGTATACAGGCGCCCAAGAGCAGTACTTC
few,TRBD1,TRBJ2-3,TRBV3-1,CASSQDRTGQITDTQYF,TGTGCCAGCAGCCAAGATCGGACAGGGCAGATCACAGATACGCAGTATTTT
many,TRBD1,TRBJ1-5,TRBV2,CASGRQGASNQPQHF,TGTGCCAGCGGCAGACAGGGGGCGAGCAATCAGCCCCAGCATTTT
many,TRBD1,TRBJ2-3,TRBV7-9,CASSRRYNRGPTDTQYF,TGTGCCAGCAGCCGCAGATACAACAGGGGGCCCACAGATACGCAGTATTTT
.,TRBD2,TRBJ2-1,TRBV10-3,CAISESKRGGHPNEQFF,TGTGCCATCAGTGAGTCGAAGCGGGGGGGCCATCCCAATGAGCAGTTCTTC
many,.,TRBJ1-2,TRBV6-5,CASRLRQDLYGYTF,TGTGCCAGCAGATTACGACAGGATCTCTATGGCTACACCTTC
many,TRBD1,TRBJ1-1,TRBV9,CASSPTGGGGAEAFF,TGTGCCAGCAGCCCCACGGGGGGAGGGGGCGCTGAGGCTTTCTTT
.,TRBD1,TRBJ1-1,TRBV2,CASSPRKGASTEAFF,TGTGCCAGCAGTCCTAGGAAGGGGGCCAGCACTGAAGCTTTCTTT
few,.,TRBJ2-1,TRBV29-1,CSVHSGSDPNEQFF,TGCAGCGTGCACTCCGGGTCAGACCCCAATGAGCAGTTCTTC
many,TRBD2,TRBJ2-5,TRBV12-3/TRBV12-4,CASSLAPSGGYF,TGTGCCAGCAGTCTCGCCCCTAGCGGGGGGTACTTC
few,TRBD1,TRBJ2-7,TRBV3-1,CASSPGQAHEQYF,TGTGCCAGCAGCCCGGGACAGGCTCACGAGCAGTACTTC
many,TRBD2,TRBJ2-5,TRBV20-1,CSARASGGFQETQYF,TGCAGTGCTAGGGCTAGCGGGGGGTTCCAAGAGACCCAGTACTTC
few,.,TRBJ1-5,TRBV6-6,CASSLNLGNQPQHF,TGTGCCAGCAGTTTGAACTTGGGAAATCAGCCCCAGCATTTT
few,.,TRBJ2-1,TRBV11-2,CASSLDLNRRLRPNPNEQFF,TGTGCCAGCAGCTTAGATCTAAATAGGCGGTTGAGGCCCAATCCTAATGAGCAGTTCTTC
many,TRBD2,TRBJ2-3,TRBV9,CASSVVSGRSTDTQYF,TGTGCCAGCAGCGTAGTTAGCGGGAGGAGCACAGATACGCAGTATTTT
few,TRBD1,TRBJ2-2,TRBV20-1,CSASPGQGRRELFF,TGCAGTGCTTCGCCGGGACAGGGACGCCGGGAGCTGTTTTTT
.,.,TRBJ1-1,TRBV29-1,CSAKHALHTEAFF,TGCAGCGCCAAGCATGCACTACACACTGAAGCTTTCTTT
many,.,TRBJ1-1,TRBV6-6,CASSYAPWDTEAFF,TGTGCCAGCAGTTACGCCCCATGGGACACTGAAGCTTTCTTT
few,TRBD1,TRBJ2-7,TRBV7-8,CASSPRTGTGATYEQYF,TGTGCCAGCAGCCCGAGGACCGGGACAGGGGCAACCTACGAGCAGTACTTC
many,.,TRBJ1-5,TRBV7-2,CASSSGRLDQPQHF,TGTGCCAGCAGCTCCGGCAGGCTAGATCAGCCCCAGCATTTT
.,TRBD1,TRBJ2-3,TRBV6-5,CASSYGSRTGSTDTQYF,TGTGCCAGCAGTTACGGGTCCCGGACAGGGAGCACAGATACGCAGTATTTT
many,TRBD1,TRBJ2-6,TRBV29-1,CSVQGESGANVLTF,TGCAGCGTGCAGGGGGAATCTGGGGCCAACGTCCTGACTTTC
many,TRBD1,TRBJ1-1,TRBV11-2,CASSMRGREAFF,TGTGCCAGCAGCATGAGGGGGCGTGAAGCTTTCTTT
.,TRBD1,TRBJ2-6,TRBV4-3,CASSGSTGTGANVLTF,TGCGCCAGCAGCGGATCGACAGGGACTGGGGCCAACGTCCTGACTTTC
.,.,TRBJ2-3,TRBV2,CAILDNRGTDTQYF,TGTGCCATCTTGGACAACCGCGGGACAGATACGCAGTATTTT
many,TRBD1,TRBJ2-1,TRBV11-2,CASSLFQGADEQFF,TGTGCCAGCAGCTTATTCCAGGGGGCGGATGAGCAGTTCTTC
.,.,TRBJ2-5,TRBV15,CATSRGASRETQYF,TGTGCCACCAGCAGAGGGGCTAGCAGGGAGACCCAGTACTTC